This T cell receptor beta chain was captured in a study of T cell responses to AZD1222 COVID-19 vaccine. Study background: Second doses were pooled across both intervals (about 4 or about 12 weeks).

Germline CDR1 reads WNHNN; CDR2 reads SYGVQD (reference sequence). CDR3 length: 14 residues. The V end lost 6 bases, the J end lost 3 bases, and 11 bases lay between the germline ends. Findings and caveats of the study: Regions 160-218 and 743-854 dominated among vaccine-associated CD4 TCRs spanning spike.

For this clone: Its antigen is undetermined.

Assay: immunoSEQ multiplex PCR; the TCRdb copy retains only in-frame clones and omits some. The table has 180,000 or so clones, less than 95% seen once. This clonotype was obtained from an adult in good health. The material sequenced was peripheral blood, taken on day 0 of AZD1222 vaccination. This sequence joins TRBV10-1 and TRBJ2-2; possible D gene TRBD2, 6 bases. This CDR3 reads CASSPGLDTGELFF. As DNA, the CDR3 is TGCGCCAGCAGCCCGGGACTGGACACCGGGGAGCTGTTTTTT.